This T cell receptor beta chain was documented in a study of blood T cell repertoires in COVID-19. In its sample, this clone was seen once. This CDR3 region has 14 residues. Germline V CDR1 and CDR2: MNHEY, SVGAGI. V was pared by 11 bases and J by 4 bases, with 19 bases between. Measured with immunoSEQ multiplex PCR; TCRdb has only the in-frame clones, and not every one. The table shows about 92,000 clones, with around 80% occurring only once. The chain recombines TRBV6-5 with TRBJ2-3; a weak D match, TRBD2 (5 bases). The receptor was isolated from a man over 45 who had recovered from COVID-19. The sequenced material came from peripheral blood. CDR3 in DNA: TGTGCCGTTGCTCGGCTAGCCGAAGCAGATACGCAGTATTTT. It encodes CAVARLAEADTQYF.